The 3 T cell receptor beta chains below come from one sample, sequenced in a study of blood T cell repertoires in COVID-19. The protocol was immunoSEQ multiplex PCR, while the TCRdb copy is restricted to in-frame clones and leaves out a portion. The table has about 240,000 clones, roughly 91% seen once. The sequenced sample consisted of PBMCs or T cells enriched from blood (not recorded which). The receptors stem from a man aged 40-50 years who had recovered from COVID-19.

The chain employs TRBV28 and TRBJ2-1; 8 bases fit TRBD2. V lost 5 bases, J lost 2 bases, and 5 bases stayed unmatched. This CDR3 has 15 residues. Germline V gene lookup returns CDR1 MDHEN and CDR2 SYDVKM. CDR3: CASSPGGAPYNEQFF. Here the CDR3 DNA reads TGTGCCAGCAGTCCGGGGGGGGCCCCCTACAATGAGCAGTTCTTC.

In DNA, the CDR3 is TGTGCCAGCAGCTTCAGGGGGGACCAAGAGACCCAGTACTTC. Translated, it gives CASSFRGDQETQYF. The chain recombines TRBV9 with TRBJ2-5, with D possibly being TRBD1 (7 bases). Germline V gene sequence: CDR1 SGDLS, CDR2 YYNGEE. This CDR3 region has 14 residues. Trimming removed 4 bases from V and 0 bases from J, with 10 bases in between.

The chain combines TRBV7-2 with TRBJ2-1, with D perhaps TRBD2 (5 bases). CDR3 length equals 17 residues. CDR1 is SGHTA and CDR2 is FQGNSA in the germline V gene. V lost 1 base, J lost 0 bases, and 13 bases lay in between. The CDR3 reads CASSLVQQRSSYNEQFF. The DNA of the CDR3 is TGTGCCAGCAGCTTAGTACAACAGCGGAGCTCCTACAATGAGCAGTTCTTC.